The rows below give T cell receptor beta chains drawn from one sample of a study of human T cells and chemical hapten exposure. Each CDR3 protein is one row after TCRdb ran MiXCR on the RACE reads. The top ten hold 2.5% to 3.5% of the sample, which has approximately 70,000 distinct CDR3 sequences, around 9.5% seen once. This sample comprised whole blood, obtained in connection with sensitization to the hapten diphenylcyclopropenone (DPC). These receptors came from a middle-aged woman with alopecia areata. Some clones in this sample may be carry-over from other donors' samples. Both conserved end residues are part of each CDR3. A D gene is named only where the DNA matches it firmly. Clone size, where shown, is once, few, many, or a class for clones that have expanded.

>.|many|TRBJ2-6|TRBV19
CASSIGQTNNVLTF
TGTGCCAGTAGTATAGGCCAGACAAACAACGTCCTGACTTTC
>.|.|TRBJ2-7|TRBV11-2
CASSLDRGPYHEQYF
TGTGCCAGCAGCTTAGATCGGGGCCCATACCACGAGCAGTACTTC
>.|many|TRBJ2-7|TRBV2
CASTRPLSYEQYF
TGTGCCAGCACCCGACCGCTCTCCTACGAGCAGTACTTC
>.|few|TRBJ1-5|TRBV3-1
CASSHGTKNQPQHF
TGTGCCAGCAGCCACGGGACGAAAAATCAGCCCCAGCATTTT
>.|many|TRBJ1-1|TRBV7-8
CASRRGFNTEAFF
TGTGCCAGCAGAAGGGGGTTTAACACTGAAGCTTTCTTT
>.|many|TRBJ2-5|TRBV12-3/TRBV12-4
CASSTGIQETQYF
TGTGCCAGCAGTACAGGTATCCAAGAGACCCAGTACTTC
>.|few|TRBJ1-5|TRBV5-5
CASSWGFPGRDQPQHF
TGTGCCAGCAGCTGGGGATTCCCCGGGAGGGATCAGCCCCAGCATTTT
>.|.|TRBJ2-5|TRBV11-2
CASSLDTTMNQETQYF
TGTGCCAGCAGCTTAGATACGACAATGAATCAAGAGACCCAGTACTTC
>.|.|TRBJ2-7|TRBV6-1
CASGLLRRDEQYF
TGTGCCAGCGGCCTCCTTCGGCGAGACGAGCAGTACTTC
>.|.|TRBJ2-7|TRBV28
CVSSLRDPEQYF
TGTGTCAGCAGTTTACGGGACCCCGAGCAGTACTTC
>TRBD1|many|TRBJ1-6|TRBV11-2
CASSRTGDPSPLHF
TGTGCCAGCAGCCGTACAGGGGACCCTTCACCCCTCCACTTT
>.|many|TRBJ1-2|TRBV29-1
CSVGEGDYGYTF
TGCAGCGTTGGCGAGGGAGATTATGGCTACACCTTC